These 32 T cell receptor beta chains share one sample of origin, sequenced in a study of blood T cell repertoires in COVID-19. Sequenced by immunoSEQ multiplex PCR; TCRdb stores in-frame clones only, minus some. The repertoire holds about 500,000 clones, with about 91% as singletons. Sequencing input: peripheral blood. The receptors stem from a man aged 18 to 30 with COVID-19, enrolled during active disease.

V gene TRBV28 combines with J gene TRBJ1-4; perhaps TRBD1 as D (6 bases). CDR1 and CDR2 (germline): MDHEN, SYDVKM. CDR3 length: 14 residues. V was trimmed by 5 bases and J by 7 bases, leaving 14 bases between them. The CDR3 bases are TGTGCCAGCAGTCCACTAGGACAGTCTGAAAAACTGTTTTTT. Its protein product is CASSPLGQSEKLFF.

This clone was detected a few times. V and J are TRBV5-5 and TRBJ2-1, with D uncertain. CDR1 and CDR2 from the germline V gene are SGHKS and YYEKEE (reference sequence). This CDR3 comprises 15 residues. V was trimmed by 0 bases and J by 2 bases, leaving 9 bases between them. CDR3 region: CASSLARSAYNEQFF. The CDR3 bases are TGTGCCAGCAGCTTGGCCCGGTCCGCCTACAATGAGCAGTTCTTC.

This chain uses TRBV3-1 (or the pseudogene TRBV3-2) with TRBJ2-2; TRBD2 aligns across 8 bases. V gave up 0 bases and J gave up 5 bases; unmatched junction bases: 11. Germline V gives CDR1 LGHDT, CDR2 YNNKEL (reference sequence). The CDR3 contains 18 residues. The CDR3 DNA is TGTGCCAGCAGCCAAGAACCCGGCCGGGGGGGGCGGACCGGGGAGCTGTTTTTT. Residues: CASSQEPGRGGRTGELFF.

This rearrangement joins TRBV12-3 or TRBV12-4 to TRBJ1-2; possible D gene TRBD1, 5 bases. The CDR3 covers 12 residues. V was clipped by 7 bases and J by 5 bases, with 11 bases between them. The CDR3 DNA sequence: TGTGCCAGCACCGTCGGGGGATATGGCTACACCTTC. Amino acids: CASTVGGYGYTF.

V and J are TRBV27 and TRBJ1-1, with a possible D match to TRBD1 (6 bases). Germline V gives CDR1 MNHEY, CDR2 SMNVEV (reference sequence). The CDR3 consists of 15 residues. V lost 6 bases and J lost 2, with 16 bases in between. Here the CDR3 DNA reads TGTGCCAGCAGACGGACAGCCCACGAAAACACTGAAGCTTTCTTT. Translation: CASRRTAHENTEAFF.

The V call is TRBV2, the J call TRBJ2-1; D gene uncertain. This CDR3 comprises 12 residues. The V end lost 4 bases, the J end lost 6 bases, and 7 bases lay between the germline ends. Germline lookup yields CDR1 SNHLY and CDR2 FYNNEI. The CDR3: CASSGQANEQFF. CDR3 DNA sequence: TGTGCCAGCAGTGGCCAGGCCAATGAGCAGTTCTTC.

This chain joins TRBV13 and TRBJ2-3; 7 bases fit TRBD1. The V and J ends lost 8 bases and 8 bases, in that order; junction bases with no gene match: 4. This CDR3 spans 11 amino acids. CDR1 is PRHDT and CDR2 is FYEKMQ in the germline V gene (reference sequence). The DNA for the CDR3 is TGTGCCAGCGGGGACAGCCTTACGCAGTATTTT. Its protein product is CASGDSLTQYF.

The rearrangement uses TRBV5-6 and TRBJ2-2, with TRBD2 as a possible D gene (5 bases). The germline V gene encodes CDR1 SGHDT and CDR2 YYEEEE. CDR3 size: 16 residues. Trimming left V 0 bases short and J 3 bases short, with 12 bases between. The CDR3 coding sequence is TGTGCCAGCAGCTTGGAGAGGGTTCTGGACACCGGGGAGCTGTTTTTT. It translates to CASSLERVLDTGELFF.

The rearrangement uses TRBV2 and TRBJ2-7; 10 bases fit TRBD1. The J segment lost 4 bases and the V segment lost 6 bases, leaving 3 bases of the junction unmatched. Germline V lookup: CDR1 SNHLY, CDR2 FYNNEI. The CDR3 extends over 13 amino acids. This chain's CDR3 is CASRGTGVYEQYF. The CDR3 DNA is TGTGCCAGCAGGGGGACAGGGGTATACGAGCAGTACTTC.

The V gene is TRBV5-1, the J gene TRBJ2-1; 7 bases are shared with TRBD1. V trimming: 4 bases; J trimming: 4 bases; junction bases outside the gene matches: 5. The CDR3 spans 14 residues. Germline CDR1 reads SGHRS; CDR2 reads YFSETQ. The CDR3 reads CASSRDSQYNEQFF. The CDR3 bases are TGCGCCAGCAGCCGGGACAGCCAATACAATGAGCAGTTCTTC.

The chain combines TRBV7-2 with TRBJ2-5, with 9 positions matching TRBD1. V shed 4 bases, J shed 5 bases, and the junction held 8 bases outside the gene matches. There are 15 residues in the CDR3. Per germline, CDR1 SGHTA and CDR2 FQGNSA. The chain's CDR3 is CASSYAGTGFETQYF. The CDR3 nucleotides are TGTGCCAGCAGCTACGCCGGGACAGGGTTTGAGACCCAGTACTTC. Based on the CDR3 plus reference TRBV7-2 and TRBJ2-5, the full variable domain is GAGVSQSPSNKVTEKGKDVELRCDPISGHTALYWYRQSLGQGLEFLIYFQGNSAPDKSGLPSDRFSAERTGGSVSTLTIQRTQQEDSAVYLCASSYAGTGFETQYFGPGTRLLVL.

V and J are TRBV19 and TRBJ2-1; 13 nucleotides line up with TRBD2. There are 17 residues in the CDR3. Germline-derived CDR1 and CDR2 are LNHDA and SQIVND (reference sequence). After removal of 3 bases from V and 5 bases from J, the junction contained 7 bases not matched to a gene. CDR3 coding DNA: TGTGCCAGTAGTATCCTGTCGGGACTAGCGGGACACAATGAGCAGTTCTTC. This encodes CASSILSGLAGHNEQFF. Supplemented by reference TRBV19 and TRBJ2-1, the full variable domain reads DGGITQSPKYLFRKEGQNVTLSCEQNLNHDAMYWYRQDPGQGLRLIYYSQIVNDFQKGDIAEGYSVSREKKESFPLTVTSAQKNPTAFYLCASSILSGLAGHNEQFFGPGTRLTVL.

V and J are TRBV6-5 and TRBJ1-2, with D uncertain. Between the trimmed V and J ends, which lost 7 bases and 4 bases, there was a span of 10 bases. Germline assignment: CDR1 MNHEY and CDR2 SVGAGI. The CDR3 is 12 residues long. The CDR3 loop reads CASNPTGYGYTF. In DNA form, the CDR3 reads TGTGCCAGCAACCCGACTGGCTATGGCTACACCTTC.

V usage is TRBV4-1 and J usage is TRBJ2-3, with a weak D call TRBD1 (5 bases). Germline loops: CDR1 MGHRA, CDR2 YSYEKL. The CDR3 has 16 residues. V lost 5 bases, J lost 0 bases, and 15 bases lay in between. CDR3 loop: CASSYRQTSSTDTQYF. For the CDR3, the DNA is TGCGCCAGCAGCTACCGACAGACCTCTAGCACAGATACGCAGTATTTT.

This clone was detected only once. J is TRBJ2-7 and V is TRBV14; a possible D gene is TRBD2 (5 bases). Germline CDR1 and CDR2: SGHDN and FVKESK. V shed 3 bases and J shed 6 bases, with 6 bases lying between them. CDR3 length equals 11 residues. CDR3 in DNA: TGTGCCAGCAGCCAGGGGAGCGAGCAGTACTTC. It codes for CASSQGSEQYF.

The rearrangement uses TRBV9 and TRBJ1-1; 12 nucleotides agree with TRBD1. The CDR3 runs 18 residues. V lost 0 bases, J lost 3 bases, and 9 bases stayed unmatched. CDR1 is SGDLS, CDR2 YYNGEE, per germline. This chain's CDR3 is CASSVAGTGGAGDTEAFF. DNA for the CDR3: TGTGCCAGCAGCGTAGCTGGGACAGGGGGCGCCGGGGACACTGAAGCTTTCTTT.

The chain is built from TRBV7-3 and TRBJ2-3, with 10 nucleotides matching TRBD1. The germline V gene encodes CDR1 SGHTA and CDR2 FQGTGA. The V gene end was trimmed by 5 bases and the J gene end by 4 bases; junction bases not matched to a gene: 3. The CDR3 is made up of 14 amino acids. CDR3 loop: CASSPTGGADTQYF. The CDR3 bases are TGTGCCAGCAGCCCGACAGGGGGCGCAGATACGCAGTATTTT.

The genes are TRBV3-1 (or the pseudogene TRBV3-2) and TRBJ1-6, with 8 bases lining up with TRBD1. This CDR3 comprises 15 residues. Germline lookup yields CDR1 LGHDT and CDR2 YNNKEL (reference sequence). V was clipped by 4 bases and J by 8 bases; unmatched bases: 7. CDR3 sequence reads: CASSPRTGKYSPLHF. Here the CDR3 DNA reads TGTGCCAGCAGCCCGAGGACAGGGAAATATTCACCCCTCCACTTT.

This clone is a singleton in its sample. The chain is built from TRBV3-1 (or the pseudogene TRBV3-2) and TRBJ2-1; 11 nucleotides align to TRBD2. Germline-derived CDR1 and CDR2 are LGHDT and YNNKEL (reference sequence). The CDR3 contains 15 residues. With 6 bases clipped from V and 0 bases from J, the junction kept 1 base outside the gene matches. The CDR3, as DNA: TGTGCCAGCAGTAGCGGGGGGGCCTCCTACAATGAGCAGTTCTTC. Encoded protein: CASSSGGASYNEQFF.

V gene TRBV28 combines with J gene TRBJ2-1; 13 bases map to TRBD2. The germline gives CDR1 MDHEN, CDR2 SYDVKM. V trimming: 4 bases; J trimming: 6 bases; junction bases outside the gene matches: 6. This CDR3 spans 16 amino acids. The CDR3 nucleotides read TGTGCCAGCAGTTCGCTGAGGACTAGCGGGAGCAATGAGCAGTTCTTC. This encodes CASSSLRTSGSNEQFF.

The chain has TRBV3-1 (or the pseudogene TRBV3-2) and TRBJ1-1, with a weak D call TRBD1 (6 bases). CDR3 length: 15 amino acids. Germline V gene data show CDR1 as LGHDT and CDR2 as YNNKEL (reference sequence). V lost 2 bases, J lost 2 bases, and 12 bases lay in between. The CDR3 nucleotides are TGTGCCAGCAGCCAAAACGGGGGGGGCAACACTGAAGCTTTCTTT. This sequence encodes CASSQNGGGNTEAFF.

The chain combines TRBV6-6 with TRBJ1-1; perhaps TRBD1 as D (5 bases). Germline CDR1 MNHNY, CDR2 SVGAGI (reference sequence). Trimming stripped 7 bases from V and 3 bases from J, with 18 bases between. The CDR3 spans 15 residues. The CDR3 protein is CASTRGGTGDTEAFF. CDR3 in DNA: TGTGCCAGCACCCGTGGGGGAACGGGGGACACTGAAGCTTTCTTT.

The chain has TRBV6-5 and TRBJ1-4; D gene uncertain. Trimming cost V 6 bases and J 8 bases, with 13 bases left between them. In germline, CDR1 is MNHEY, CDR2 SVGAGI. There are 13 residues in the CDR3. The CDR3 sequence: CASRQPPGEKLFF. The CDR3 coding sequence is TGTGCCAGCAGACAGCCCCCGGGGGAAAAACTGTTTTTT.

The V call is TRBV5-8, the J call TRBJ1-2; 9 bases are shared with TRBD1. V dropped 4 bases and J dropped 5; count of bases not matched to a gene: 9. Germline V CDR1 and CDR2: SGHTS, YDEGEE. This CDR3 comprises 15 residues. This CDR3 is CASSIGPGQGYGYTF. The CDR3, as DNA: TGTGCCAGCAGCATAGGACCGGGACAGGGATATGGCTACACCTTC.

This clone appeared a single time. The chain links TRBV30 to TRBJ1-4; 7 positions match TRBD1. The V and J ends lost 1 base and 8 bases, in that order; junction bases with no gene match: 7. The CDR3 runs 14 residues. Germline-derived CDR1 and CDR2 are GTSNPN and SVGIG (reference sequence). The CDR3 nucleotides read TGTGCCTGGAGTGACGGGACAGCCCCCGAAAAACTGTTTTTT. This codes for CAWSDGTAPEKLFF.

The V call is TRBV5-6, the J call TRBJ1-1; D perhaps matches TRBD1 (5 bases). Per germline, CDR1 SGHDT and CDR2 YYEEEE. The length of the CDR3 is 17 residues. Trimming cost V 6 bases and J 0 bases, with 21 bases left between them. The CDR3 here is CASTIMTASVMNTEAFF. The CDR3 DNA follows: TGTGCCAGCACAATTATGACAGCGAGCGTAATGAACACTGAAGCTTTCTTT.

This chain connects TRBV7-9 to TRBJ1-5; a weak D match, TRBD1 (5 bases). The germline CDR1 and CDR2 sequences are SEHNR and FQNEAQ (reference sequence). This CDR3 is 14 amino acids long. V was clipped by 1 base and J by 6 bases, with 10 bases between them. The CDR3 DNA reads as TGTGCCAGCAGCTTAGATGGGAGGGGTCAGCCCCAGCATTTT. Translation: CASSLDGRGQPQHF. Full variable domain (rest looked up from reference TRBV7-9 and TRBJ1-5): DTGVSQNPRHKITKRGQNVTFRCDPISEHNRLYWYRQTLGQGPEFLTYFQNEAQLEKSRLLSDRFSAERPKGSFSTLEIQRTEQGDSAMYLCASSLDGRGQPQHFGDGTRLSIL.

V usage is TRBV27 and J usage is TRBJ2-7; 11 bases line up with TRBD2. The CDR3 totals 16 residues. V shed 3 bases, J shed 2 bases, and the junction held 6 bases outside the gene matches. Germline assignment: CDR1 MNHEY and CDR2 SMNVEV (reference sequence). CDR3 sequence reads: CASSFIVSGRAYEQYF. CDR3 DNA sequence: TGTGCCAGCAGTTTTATAGTTAGCGGGAGGGCCTACGAGCAGTACTTC.

This clone was recorded many times. This chain connects TRBV10-3 to TRBJ2-3; TRBD2 aligns across 8 bases. Germline CDR1 ENHRY, CDR2 SYGVKD. The CDR3 consists of 15 residues. V trimming: 5 bases; J trimming: 5 bases; junction bases outside the gene matches: 9. CDR3 region: CAISNPGLGGDTQYF. CDR3 DNA: TGTGCCATCAGTAACCCGGGACTAGGGGGAGATACGCAGTATTTT.

The chain employs TRBV5-1 and TRBJ2-3; D call uncertain. The CDR3 loop spans 15 amino acids. The V and J ends lost 1 base and 2 bases respectively, with 11 bases between them. Germline-derived CDR1 and CDR2 are SGHRS and YFSETQ. As DNA, the CDR3 is TGCGCCAGCAGCTTGTACCGCGATAACACAGATACGCAGTATTTT. It yields the protein CASSLYRDNTDTQYF.

This clone was detected only once. J is TRBJ2-1 and V is TRBV7-9; a possible D gene is TRBD2 (6 bases). Germline loops: CDR1 SEHNR, CDR2 FQNEAQ (reference sequence). Trimming removed 1 base at V and 8 bases at J, with 12 bases between. The CDR3 runs to 14 residues. This CDR3 reads CASSLVASEDEQFF. DNA of the CDR3: TGTGCCAGCAGCTTAGTGGCTAGCGAGGATGAGCAGTTCTTC. Supplemented by reference TRBV7-9 and TRBJ2-1, the full variable domain reads DTGVSQNPRHKITKRGQNVTFRCDPISEHNRLYWYRQTLGQGPEFLTYFQNEAQLEKSRLLSDRFSAERPKGSFSTLEIQRTEQGDSAMYLCASSLVASEDEQFFGPGTRLTVL.

In its sample, this clone was seen once. The chain is built from TRBV11-3 and TRBJ1-1; 7 nucleotides align to TRBD1. Germline V gene data show CDR1 as SGHNT and CDR2 as YENEEA. V was clipped by 5 bases and J by 0 bases; unmatched bases: 3. The CDR3 runs to 14 residues. Here the CDR3 reads CASSRDSMNTEAFF. CDR3 coding DNA: TGTGCCAGCAGCCGGGACAGTATGAACACTGAAGCTTTCTTT.